Below are 18 T cell receptor beta chains sequenced from a single sample in a study of kidney transplant recipient with SARS-CoV-2 infection. TCRdb reprocessed the reads with MiXCR, giving one entry per CDR3 protein. The sample includes 200,000 to 300,000 distinct CDR3 sequences, more than 25% of them seen just once. Here the sequenced sample was a blood sample, taken at baseline and between days 110 and 120 from a kidney transplant recipient. These receptors all come from a male patient aged 30 to 40 who had COVID-19 and was a kidney transplant recipient. The graft donor may have given rise to some T cells.

This chain uses TRBV3-1 with TRBJ2-1; 7 positions match TRBD2. The CDR3 runs to 15 residues. Germline loops: CDR1 LGHDT, CDR2 YNNKEL (reference sequence). After removal of 6 bases from V and 4 bases from J, the junction contained 9 bases not matched to a gene. The CDR3 protein is CASRSGTTEYNEQFF. DNA of the CDR3: TGTGCCAGCAGATCCGGGACTACCGAGTACAATGAGCAGTTCTTC.

This clonotype has a count of ten or more. The V gene is TRBV6-8, the J gene TRBJ1-2; no reliable D call. Looked up from germline, CDR1 is MNHGY and CDR2 is SAAAGT. V lost 5 bases to trimming and J lost 4 bases, with 23 bases between them. This CDR3 region has 17 residues. CDR3 in amino acids: CASSHCLRSRKTYGYTF. The CDR3 DNA sequence: TGTGCCAGCAGTCACTGCTTACGCTCTAGAAAGACCTATGGCTACACCTTC.

About this clonotype itself: Being one base from a much bigger clone, this may be a read error. The chain recombines TRBV19 with TRBJ2-5; D is possibly TRBD2 (7 bases). The CDR3 consists of 14 residues. The germline V gene encodes CDR1 LNHDA and CDR2 SQIVND (reference sequence). The CDR3 coding sequence is TGTGCCAGTAGTGCGATATCCGGGGGGCGCGAGCAGTGCTTC. Translated: CASSAISGGREQCF.

The CDR3 region has the DNA TGTGCCAGCAGTGATGACGGGAGTGGAGACGAGCAGTTCTTC. Encoded protein: CASSDDGSGDEQFF. The gene calls are TRBV2 and TRBJ2-1; weak D call: TRBD2 (6 bases). Trimming shortened V by 3 bases and J by 10 bases, and 16 bases separated the two germline ends. The CDR3 sequence is 14 residues long. Germline assignment: CDR1 SNHLY and CDR2 FYNNEI.

About this clonotype: Since a much larger clone is just one base distant, this may be a read error. The chain couples TRBV3-1 to TRBJ1-2, with D hard to call. Between the trimmed V and J ends, which lost 4 bases and 7 bases, there was a span of 25 bases. This CDR3 contains 17 residues. Looked up from germline, CDR1 is LGHDT and CDR2 is YNNKEL (reference sequence). CDR3 amino acids: CASSPRSTLRKTCGYTF. CDR3 DNA sequence: TGTGCCAGCAGCCCAAGAAGCACCCTTCGAAAGACCTGTGGCTACACCTTC.

A word on this clonotype: Since a much larger clone is just one base distant, this may be a read error. The rearrangement links TRBV7-3 to TRBJ2-7; D may correspond to TRBD1 or TRBD2 (6 bases each). The ends were cut back, 4 bases at V and 4 bases at J, with 17 bases in the middle. Germline-derived CDR1 and CDR2 are SGHTA and FQGTGA. This CDR3 has 15 amino acids. CDR3 DNA: TGTGCCAGCAGCTCCCCGGGACGGGGGCCTTACGAGCAGTACTTC. Its translation is CASSSPGRGPYEQYF.

This clonotype was detected ten times or more. The chain joins TRBV3-1 to TRBJ2-2; D is undetermined. V lost 5 bases to trimming and J lost 5 bases, with 24 bases between them. The CDR3 is 18 residues long. Germline values: CDR1 LGHDT, CDR2 YNNKEL (reference sequence). CDR3 coding DNA: TGTGCCAGCAGCACAACGAGTCCCATTTCAGGCTTGACCGGGGAGCTGTTTTTT. It yields the protein CASSTTSPISGLTGELFF.

This clonotype was found many times. This chain links TRBV7-8 with TRBJ1-2; 10 nucleotides align to TRBD1. This CDR3 is built from 16 residues. J was trimmed by 5 bases and V by 5 bases; bases with no gene match: 11. Germline CDR1 and CDR2: SGHVS and FQNEAQ. CDR3 DNA sequence: TGTGCCAGCAGCCTTACGACAGGGGGCTTCGTTTATGGCTACACCTTC. Amino acid sequence: CASSLTTGGFVYGYTF.

With regard to this clonotype: This may be a read error, as it is one base from a much larger clone. V and J are TRBV9 and TRBJ1-2; D remains ambiguous. The V gene's germline CDR1 is SGDLS and CDR2 YYNGEE. The length of the CDR3 is 16 residues. CDR3: CVSAFRYSRKTYGYTF. In DNA, the CDR3 is TGTGTCAGCGCGTTCCGGTACTCAAGAAAGACCTATGGCTACACCTTC.

In this sample, this clonotype turned up many times. The genes are TRBV15 and TRBJ2-5, with D unclear. This CDR3 has 13 residues. V lost 1 base to trimming and J lost 4 bases, with 7 bases between them. Germline assignment: CDR1 LNHNV and CDR2 YYDKDF (reference sequence). CDR3 nucleotide sequence: TGTGCCACCAGCAGAGCAGGATCAGAGACCCAGTACTTC. This translates into CATSRAGSETQYF.

This clonotype was observed a single time. Given a much more abundant clone one base away, this may be a read error. The chain couples TRBV6-5 to TRBJ1-1; D gene ambiguous. Per the germline V gene, CDR1 is MNHEY and CDR2 is SVGAGI. Trimming removed 5 bases at V and 12 bases at J, with 19 bases between. CDR3 length: 13 amino acids. CDR3 region: CASSPLDAGRPFF. CDR3 bases: TGTGCCAGCAGTCCGCTCGACGCGGGGAGGCCTTTCTTT.

This chain joins TRBV6-6 and TRBJ1-4, with D hard to call. V dropped 8 bases and J dropped 5 bases, with 12 bases sitting between them. The CDR3 consists of 13 residues. Germline CDR1 MNHNY, CDR2 SVGAGI (reference sequence). In DNA, the CDR3 is TGTGCCAGCGGAGGGCAGGTCAATGAAAAACTGTTTTTT. Encoded protein: CASGGQVNEKLFF.

Remarks on this clonotype: A read error may be the cause here, since a much bigger clone is one base away. The CDR3 DNA follows: TGTGCCATCAGTGATAAGGGACAGGGACCAGGCCAAAACTATGGCTACACCTTC. This sequence encodes CAISDKGQGPGQNYGYTF. The rearrangement links TRBV24-1 to TRBJ1-2; 9 bases are shared with TRBD1. Germline CDR1 reads KGHDR; CDR2 reads SFDVKD. The CDR3 contains 18 residues.

This clonotype was observed many times. The genes are TRBV4-3 and TRBJ2-1; 10 positions agree with TRBD2. The CDR3 runs to 16 residues. CDR1 is LGHNA and CDR2 is YSLEER in the germline V gene. V shed 2 bases and J 2 bases; nucleotides not matched to a gene: 3. The CDR3 DNA is TGCGCCAGCAGCCAATCCGGGACTAGCGCCTACAATGAGCAGTTCTTC. Translating gives CASSQSGTSAYNEQFF.

Of note for this clonotype: This likely comes from a read error, as the CDR3 has no conserved phenylalanine or tryptophan at its end. The rearrangement links TRBV12-3 or TRBV12-4 to TRBJ2-1, with a weak D call TRBD1 (7 bases). V was cut by 7 bases and J by 7 bases, with 23 bases left in between. The CDR3 extends over 16 amino acids. CDR3 nucleotide sequence: TGTGCCAGCACTGTAAACTGGGCCAGGGGGAGGAATGAGCAGTTCCTC. Protein sequence: CASTVNWARGRNEQFL.

The chain combines TRBV20-1 with TRBJ2-1; 11 nucleotides match TRBD1. Trimming cost V 1 base and J 0 bases; bases outside gene matches: 5. CDR1 and CDR2 from the germline V gene are DFQATT and SNEGSKA (reference sequence). The CDR3 extends over 17 amino acids. CDR3 amino acids: CSARGTGGAGSYNEQFF. CDR3 in DNA: TGCAGTGCTAGAGGGACAGGGGGCGCCGGCTCCTACAATGAGCAGTTCTTC.

Concerning this clonotype itself: This could be a read error, since a much larger clone is one nucleotide away. A read error is likely, as this CDR3 ends without the conserved phenylalanine or tryptophan. CDR3 sequence: CASMSRSVRKTYVYTL. CDR3 nucleotide sequence: TGCGCCAGCATGTCTAGATCGGTTCGAAAGACCTATGTCTACACCCTC. The chain uses TRBV5-1 and TRBJ1-2; no reliable D call. This CDR3 spans 16 amino acids. Germline assignment: CDR1 SGHRS and CDR2 YFSETQ.

This clonotype was counted ten times or more. The J gene is TRBJ1-4, the V gene TRBV9; 7 bases line up with TRBD1. The CDR3 is 14 residues long. Trimming at V came to 3 bases and at J to 7 bases, leaving 6 bases not matched to a gene. Germline loops: CDR1 SGDLS, CDR2 YYNGEE. This chain's CDR3 is CASSAQGEGEKLFF. The CDR3 DNA is TGTGCCAGCAGCGCCCAGGGGGAAGGTGAAAAACTGTTTTTT.